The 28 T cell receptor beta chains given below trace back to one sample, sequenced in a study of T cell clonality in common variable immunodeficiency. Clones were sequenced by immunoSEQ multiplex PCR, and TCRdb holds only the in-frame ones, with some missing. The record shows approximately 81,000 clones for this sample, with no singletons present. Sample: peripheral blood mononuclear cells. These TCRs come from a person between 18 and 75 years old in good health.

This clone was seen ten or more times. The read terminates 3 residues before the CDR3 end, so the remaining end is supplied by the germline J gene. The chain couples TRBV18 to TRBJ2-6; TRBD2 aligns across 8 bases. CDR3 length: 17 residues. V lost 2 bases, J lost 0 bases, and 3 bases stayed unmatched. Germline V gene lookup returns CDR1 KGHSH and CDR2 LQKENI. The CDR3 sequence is CASSPSSGGSGANVLTF. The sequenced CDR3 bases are TGTGCCAGCTCACCATCGAGCGGGGGCTCTGGGGCCAACGTC.

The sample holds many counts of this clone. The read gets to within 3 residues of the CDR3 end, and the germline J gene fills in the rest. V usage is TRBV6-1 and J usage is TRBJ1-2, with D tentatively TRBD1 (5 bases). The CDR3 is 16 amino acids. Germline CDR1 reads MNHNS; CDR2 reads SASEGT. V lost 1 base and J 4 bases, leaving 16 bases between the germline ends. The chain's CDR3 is CASSEDKQGAPYGYTF. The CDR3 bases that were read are TGTGCCAGCAGTGAAGATAAGCAGGGCGCTCCCTATGGC.

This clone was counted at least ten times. This chain's CDR3 is CASSLAPGSNEQFF. The part of the CDR3 DNA that was read is TGTGCCAGCAGTTTAGCGCCAGGGTCTAATGAG. The chain couples TRBV12-3 or TRBV12-4 to TRBJ2-1; D might be TRBD1 (5 bases). The read falls 3 residues short of the CDR3 end, and the missing part is taken from the germline J gene. This CDR3 is built from 14 residues. Trimming removed 0 bases at V and 7 bases at J, with 10 bases between.

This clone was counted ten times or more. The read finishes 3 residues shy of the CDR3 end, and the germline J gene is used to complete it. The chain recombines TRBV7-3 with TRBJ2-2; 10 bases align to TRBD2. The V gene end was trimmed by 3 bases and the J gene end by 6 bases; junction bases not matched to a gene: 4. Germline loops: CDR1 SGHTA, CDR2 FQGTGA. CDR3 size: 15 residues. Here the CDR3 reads CASSLSGLAAGELFF. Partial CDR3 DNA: TGTGCCAGCAGCTTGTCCGGACTAGCGGCCGGGGAG.

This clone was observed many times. CDR3 DNA, as far as it was read: TGTGCCAGTAGTCCTCGGGACTACCGGAATGAG. Encoded protein: CASSPRDYRNE. The full CDR3 protein is CASSPRDYRNEQFF. The V gene is TRBV19, the J gene TRBJ2-1; TRBD2 aligns across 7 bases. The CDR3 goes on 3 residues after the read ends, and that part is filled in from the germline J gene. There are 14 residues in the CDR3. Germline lookup yields CDR1 LNHDA and CDR2 SQIVND (reference sequence). The V gene end was trimmed by 5 bases and the J gene end by 7 bases; junction bases not matched to a gene: 8.

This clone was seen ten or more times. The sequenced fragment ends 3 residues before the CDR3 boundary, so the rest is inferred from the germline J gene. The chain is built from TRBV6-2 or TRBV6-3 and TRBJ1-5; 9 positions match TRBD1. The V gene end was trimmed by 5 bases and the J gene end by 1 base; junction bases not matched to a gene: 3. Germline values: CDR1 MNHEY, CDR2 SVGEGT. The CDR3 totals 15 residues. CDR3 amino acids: CASSRDRDSNQPQHF. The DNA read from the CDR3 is TGTGCCAGCAGTCGGGACAGGGACAGCAATCAGCCC.

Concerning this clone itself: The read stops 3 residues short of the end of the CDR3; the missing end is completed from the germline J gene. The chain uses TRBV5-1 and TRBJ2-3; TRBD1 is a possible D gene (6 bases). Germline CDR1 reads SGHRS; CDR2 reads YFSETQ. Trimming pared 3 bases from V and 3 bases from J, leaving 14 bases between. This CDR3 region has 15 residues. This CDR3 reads CASSSAGTPTDTQYF. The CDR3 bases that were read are TGCGCCAGCAGCTCGGCCGGGACACCGACAGATACG.

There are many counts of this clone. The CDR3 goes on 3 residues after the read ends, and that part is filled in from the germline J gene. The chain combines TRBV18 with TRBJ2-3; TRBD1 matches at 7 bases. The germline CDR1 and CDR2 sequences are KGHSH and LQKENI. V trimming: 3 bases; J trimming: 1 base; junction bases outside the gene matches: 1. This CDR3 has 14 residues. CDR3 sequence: CASSPQGGTDTQYF. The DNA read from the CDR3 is TGTGCCAGCTCACCCCAGGGGGGCACAGATACG.

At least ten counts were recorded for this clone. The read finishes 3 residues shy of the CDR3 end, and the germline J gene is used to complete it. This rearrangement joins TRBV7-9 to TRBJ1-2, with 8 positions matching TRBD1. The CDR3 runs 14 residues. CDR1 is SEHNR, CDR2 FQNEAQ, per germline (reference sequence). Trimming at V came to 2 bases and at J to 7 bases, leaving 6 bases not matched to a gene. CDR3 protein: CASSLIGQGSGYTF. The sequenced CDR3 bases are TGTGCCAGCAGCTTAATCGGACAGGGTTCTGGC.

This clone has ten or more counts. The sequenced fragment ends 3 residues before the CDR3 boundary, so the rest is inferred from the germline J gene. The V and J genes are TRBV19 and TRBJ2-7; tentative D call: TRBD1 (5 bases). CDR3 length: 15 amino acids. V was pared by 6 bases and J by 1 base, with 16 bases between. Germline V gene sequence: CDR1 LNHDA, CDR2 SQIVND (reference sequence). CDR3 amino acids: CASREIGADSYEQYF. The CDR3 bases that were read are TGTGCCAGTAGGGAGATAGGGGCCGATTCCTACGAG.

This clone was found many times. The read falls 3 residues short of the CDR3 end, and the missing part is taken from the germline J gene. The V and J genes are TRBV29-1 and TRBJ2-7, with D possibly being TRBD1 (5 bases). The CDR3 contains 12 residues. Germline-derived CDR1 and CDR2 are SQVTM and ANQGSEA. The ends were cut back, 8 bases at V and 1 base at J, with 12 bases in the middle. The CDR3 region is CSCLQDSYEQYF. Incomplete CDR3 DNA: TGCAGCTGCTTACAGGATTCCTACGAG.

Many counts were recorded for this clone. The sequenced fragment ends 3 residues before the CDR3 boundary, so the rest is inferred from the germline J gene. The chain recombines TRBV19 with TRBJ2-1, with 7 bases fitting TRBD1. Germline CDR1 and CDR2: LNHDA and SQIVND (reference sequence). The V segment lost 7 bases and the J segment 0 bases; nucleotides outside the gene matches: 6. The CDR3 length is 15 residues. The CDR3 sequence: CASTIDRDSYNEQFF. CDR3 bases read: TGTGCCAGTACCATAGACAGGGACTCCTACAATGAG.

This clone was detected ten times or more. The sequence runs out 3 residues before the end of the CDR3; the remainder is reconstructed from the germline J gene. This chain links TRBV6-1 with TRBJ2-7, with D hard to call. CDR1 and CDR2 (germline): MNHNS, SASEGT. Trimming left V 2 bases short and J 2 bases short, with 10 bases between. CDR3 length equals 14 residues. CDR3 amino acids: CASSELQETYEQYF. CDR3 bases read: TGTGCCAGCAGTGAATTGCAGGAAACCTACGAG.

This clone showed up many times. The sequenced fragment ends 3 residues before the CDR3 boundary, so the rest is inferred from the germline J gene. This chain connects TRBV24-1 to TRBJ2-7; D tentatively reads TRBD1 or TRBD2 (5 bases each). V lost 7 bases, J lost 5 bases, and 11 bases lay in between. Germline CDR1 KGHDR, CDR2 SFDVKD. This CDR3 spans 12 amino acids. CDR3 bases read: TGTGCCACCAGGGGGCTCGGGAACGAG. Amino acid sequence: CATRGLGNE. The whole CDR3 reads CATRGLGNEQYF.

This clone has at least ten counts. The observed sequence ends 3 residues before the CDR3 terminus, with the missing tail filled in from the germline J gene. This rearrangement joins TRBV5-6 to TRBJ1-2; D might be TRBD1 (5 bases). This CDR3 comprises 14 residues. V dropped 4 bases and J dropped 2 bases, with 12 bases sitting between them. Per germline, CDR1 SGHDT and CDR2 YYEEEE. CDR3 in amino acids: CASSPDGGNYGYTF. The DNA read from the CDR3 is TGTGCCAGCAGCCCGGACGGGGGGAACTATGGC.

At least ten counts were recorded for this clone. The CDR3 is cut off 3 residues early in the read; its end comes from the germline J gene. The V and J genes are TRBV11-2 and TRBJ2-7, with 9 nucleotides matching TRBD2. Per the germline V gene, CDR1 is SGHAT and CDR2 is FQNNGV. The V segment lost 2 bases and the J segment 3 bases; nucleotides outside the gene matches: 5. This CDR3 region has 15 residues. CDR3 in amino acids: CASSLQGLASYEQYF. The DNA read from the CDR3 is TGTGCCAGCAGCTTACAGGGACTAGCCAGCTACGAG.

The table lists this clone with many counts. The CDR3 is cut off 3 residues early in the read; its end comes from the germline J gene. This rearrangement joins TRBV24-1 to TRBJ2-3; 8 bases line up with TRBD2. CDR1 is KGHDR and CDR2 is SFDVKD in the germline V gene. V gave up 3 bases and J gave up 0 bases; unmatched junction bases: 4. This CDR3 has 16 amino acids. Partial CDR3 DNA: TGTGCCACCAGTGATGCCCAGCGGGAGAGCACAGATACG. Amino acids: CATSDAQRESTDT. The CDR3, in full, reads CATSDAQRESTDTQYF.

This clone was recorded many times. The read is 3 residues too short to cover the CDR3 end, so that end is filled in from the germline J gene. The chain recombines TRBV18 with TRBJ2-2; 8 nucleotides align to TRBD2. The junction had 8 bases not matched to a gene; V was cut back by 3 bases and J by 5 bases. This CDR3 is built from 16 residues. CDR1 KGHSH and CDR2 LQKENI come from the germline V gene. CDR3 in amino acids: CASSPVSGSSTGELFF. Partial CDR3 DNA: TGTGCCAGCTCACCCGTGAGCGGGAGCTCTACCGGGGAG.

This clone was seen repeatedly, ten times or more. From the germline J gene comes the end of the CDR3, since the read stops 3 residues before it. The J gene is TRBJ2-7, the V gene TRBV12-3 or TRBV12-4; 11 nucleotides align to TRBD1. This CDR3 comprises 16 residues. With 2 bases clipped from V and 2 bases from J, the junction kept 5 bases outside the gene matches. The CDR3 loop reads CASSLTRTGGAYEQYF. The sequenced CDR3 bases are TGTGCCAGCAGTTTAACCCGGACAGGGGGCGCCTACGAG.

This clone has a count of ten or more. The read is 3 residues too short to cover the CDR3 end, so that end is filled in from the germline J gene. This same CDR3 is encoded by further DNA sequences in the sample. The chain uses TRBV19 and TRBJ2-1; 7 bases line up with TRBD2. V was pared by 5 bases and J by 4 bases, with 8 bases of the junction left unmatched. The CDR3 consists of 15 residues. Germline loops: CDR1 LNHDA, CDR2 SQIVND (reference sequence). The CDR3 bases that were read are TGTGCCAGTAGTGGAGGGACTACCCAATACAATGAG. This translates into CASSGGTTQYNE. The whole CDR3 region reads CASSGGTTQYNEQFF.

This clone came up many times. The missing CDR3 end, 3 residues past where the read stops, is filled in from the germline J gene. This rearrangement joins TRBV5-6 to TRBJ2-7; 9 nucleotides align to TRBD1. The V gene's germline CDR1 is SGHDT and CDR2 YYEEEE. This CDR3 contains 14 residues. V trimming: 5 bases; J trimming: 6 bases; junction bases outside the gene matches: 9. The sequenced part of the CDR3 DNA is TGTGCCAGCAGAGCAACCGGGACAGGGACCGAG. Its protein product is CASRATGTGTE. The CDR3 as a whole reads CASRATGTGTEQYF.

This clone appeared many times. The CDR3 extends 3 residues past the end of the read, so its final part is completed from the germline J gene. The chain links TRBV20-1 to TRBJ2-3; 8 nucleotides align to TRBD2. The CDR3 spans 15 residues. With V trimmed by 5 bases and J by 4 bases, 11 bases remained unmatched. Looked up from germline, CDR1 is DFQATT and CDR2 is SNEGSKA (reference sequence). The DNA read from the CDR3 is TGCAGTGCTCCTGACGGGCGGGAGGTTGCAGATACG. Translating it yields CSAPDGREVADT. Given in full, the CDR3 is CSAPDGREVADTQYF.

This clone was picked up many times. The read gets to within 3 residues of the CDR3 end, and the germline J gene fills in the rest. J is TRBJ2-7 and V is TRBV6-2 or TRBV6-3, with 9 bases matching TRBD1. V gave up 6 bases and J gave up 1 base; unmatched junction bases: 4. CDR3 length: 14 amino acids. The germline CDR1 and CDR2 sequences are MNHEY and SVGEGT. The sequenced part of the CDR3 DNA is TGTGCCAGCAGCGGGACAGGGAAGTCCTACGAG. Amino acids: CASSGTGKSYE. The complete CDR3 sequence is CASSGTGKSYEQYF.

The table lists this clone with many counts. CDR3 DNA, as far as it was read: TGTGCCAGCACCTCTAGCGGCTACCAAGAGACC. This translates into CASTSSGYQET. The full CDR3 sequence reads CASTSSGYQETQYF. The chain has TRBV14 and TRBJ2-5; 7 positions match TRBD2. The DNA ends 3 residues before the CDR3 does, and the rest of the CDR3 is filled in from the germline J gene. J gave up 0 bases and V 7 bases, and 5 bases lay outside the gene matches. The CDR3 is 14 residues long. Germline lookup yields CDR1 SGHDN and CDR2 FVKESK. Full variable domain (outside the CDR3, taken from reference TRBV14 and TRBJ2-5): EAGVTQFPSHSVIEKGQTVTLRCDPISGHDNLYWYRRVMGKEIKFLLHFVKESKQDESGMPNNRFLAERTGGTYSTLKVQPAELEDSGVYFCASTSSGYQETQYFGPGTRLLVL.

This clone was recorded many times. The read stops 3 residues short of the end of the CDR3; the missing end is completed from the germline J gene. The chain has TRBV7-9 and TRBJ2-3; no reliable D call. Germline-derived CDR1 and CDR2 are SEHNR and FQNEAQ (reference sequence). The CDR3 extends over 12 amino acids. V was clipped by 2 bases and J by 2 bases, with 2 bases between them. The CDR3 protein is CASSLLTDTQYF. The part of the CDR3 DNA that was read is TGTGCCAGCAGCTTACTCACAGATACG.

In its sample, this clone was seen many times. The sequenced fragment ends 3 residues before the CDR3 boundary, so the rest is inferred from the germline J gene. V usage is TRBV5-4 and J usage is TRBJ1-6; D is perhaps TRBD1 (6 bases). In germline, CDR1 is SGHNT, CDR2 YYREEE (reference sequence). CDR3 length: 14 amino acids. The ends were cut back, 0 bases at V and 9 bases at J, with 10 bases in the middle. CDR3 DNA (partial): TGTGCCAGCAGCTTGGATGGGGGCGGTTCACCC. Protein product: CASSLDGGGSP. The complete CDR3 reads CASSLDGGGSPLHF. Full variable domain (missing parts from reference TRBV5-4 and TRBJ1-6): ETGVTQSPTHLIKTRGQQVTLRCSSQSGHNTVSWYQQALGQGPQFIFQYYREEENGRGNFPPRFSGLQFPNYSSELNVNALELDDSALYLCASSLDGGGSPLHFGNGTRLTVT.

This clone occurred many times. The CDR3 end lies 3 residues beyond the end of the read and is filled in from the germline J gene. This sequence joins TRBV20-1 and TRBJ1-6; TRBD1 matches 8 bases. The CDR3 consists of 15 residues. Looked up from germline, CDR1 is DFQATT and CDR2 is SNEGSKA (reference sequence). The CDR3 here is CSARPATGDMAPLHF. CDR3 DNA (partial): TGCAGTGCTAGACCTGCGACAGGGGATATGGCCCCC.

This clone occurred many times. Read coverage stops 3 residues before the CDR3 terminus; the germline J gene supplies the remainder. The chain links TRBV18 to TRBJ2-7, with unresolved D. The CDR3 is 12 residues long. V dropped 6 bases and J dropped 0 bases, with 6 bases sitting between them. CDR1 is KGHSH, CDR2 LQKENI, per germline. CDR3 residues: CASSPGSYEQYF. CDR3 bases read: TGTGCCAGCTCTCCCGGCTCCTACGAG.